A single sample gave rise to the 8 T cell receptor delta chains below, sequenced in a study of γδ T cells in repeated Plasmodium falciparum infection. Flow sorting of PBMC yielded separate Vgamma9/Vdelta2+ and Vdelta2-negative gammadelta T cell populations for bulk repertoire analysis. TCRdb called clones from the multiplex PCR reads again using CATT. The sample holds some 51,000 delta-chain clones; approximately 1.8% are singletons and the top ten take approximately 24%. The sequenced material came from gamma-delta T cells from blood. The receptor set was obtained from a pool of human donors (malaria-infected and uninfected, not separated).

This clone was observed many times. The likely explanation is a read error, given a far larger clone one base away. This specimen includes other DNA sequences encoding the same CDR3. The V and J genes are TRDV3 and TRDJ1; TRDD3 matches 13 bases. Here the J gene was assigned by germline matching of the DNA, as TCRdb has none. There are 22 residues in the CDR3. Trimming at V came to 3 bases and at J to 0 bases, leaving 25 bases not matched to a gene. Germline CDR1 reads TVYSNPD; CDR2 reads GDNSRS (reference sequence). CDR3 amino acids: CAFLLPSYWGIRSPYYTDKLIF. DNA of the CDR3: TGTGCCTTCCTCCTTCCCTCGTACTGGGGGATACGTTCACCTTATTACACCGATAAACTCATCTTT. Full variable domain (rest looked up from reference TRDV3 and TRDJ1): CDKVTQSSPDQTVASGSEVVLLCTYDTVYSNPDLFWYRIRPDYSFQFVFYGDNSRSEGADFTQGRFSVKHILTQKAFHLVISPVRTEDSATYYCAFLLPSYWGIRSPYYTDKLIFGKGTRVTVEP.

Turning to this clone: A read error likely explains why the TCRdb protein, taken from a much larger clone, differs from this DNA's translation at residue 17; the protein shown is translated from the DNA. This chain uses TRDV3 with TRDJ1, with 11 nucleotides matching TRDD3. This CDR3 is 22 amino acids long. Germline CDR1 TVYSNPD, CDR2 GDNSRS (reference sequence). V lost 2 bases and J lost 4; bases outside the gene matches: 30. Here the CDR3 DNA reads TGTGCCTTTCTTCAAACTCTACCCCGTCCTCCGTACTTGGGGGATACGGGCGATAAACTCATCTTT. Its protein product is CAFLQTLPRPPYLGDTGDKLIF.

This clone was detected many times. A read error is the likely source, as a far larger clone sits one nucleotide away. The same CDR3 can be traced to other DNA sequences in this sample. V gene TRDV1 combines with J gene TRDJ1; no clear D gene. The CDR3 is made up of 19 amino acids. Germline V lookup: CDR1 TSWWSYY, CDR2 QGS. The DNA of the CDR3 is TGTGCCCTTTGGGACAATAAATTTCGCTGTTCCCCGTACACCGATAAACTCATCTTT. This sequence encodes CALWDNKFRCSPYTDKLIF.

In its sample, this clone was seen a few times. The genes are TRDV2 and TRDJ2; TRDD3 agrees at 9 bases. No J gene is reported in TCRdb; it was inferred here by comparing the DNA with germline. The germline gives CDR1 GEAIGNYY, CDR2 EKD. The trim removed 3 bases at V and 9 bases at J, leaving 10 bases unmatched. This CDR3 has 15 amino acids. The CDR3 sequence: CACDQLGEPSSQLFF. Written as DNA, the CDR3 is TGTGCCTGTGACCAACTGGGGGAGCCTTCTTCACAACTCTTCTTT.

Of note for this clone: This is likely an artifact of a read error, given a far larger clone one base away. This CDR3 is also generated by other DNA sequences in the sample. The CDR3 bases are TGTGCCTGTGACGGGTACTGGGGAGCCTGGGATACCCGACAGATGTTTTTC. Its protein product is CACDGYWGAWDTRQMFF. The rearrangement links TRDV2 to TRDJ3; 7 bases fit TRDD3. Since TCRdb gives no J gene, matching the DNA to germline was used here to assign it. Germline V lookup: CDR1 GEAIGNYY, CDR2 EKD. This CDR3 spans 17 amino acids.

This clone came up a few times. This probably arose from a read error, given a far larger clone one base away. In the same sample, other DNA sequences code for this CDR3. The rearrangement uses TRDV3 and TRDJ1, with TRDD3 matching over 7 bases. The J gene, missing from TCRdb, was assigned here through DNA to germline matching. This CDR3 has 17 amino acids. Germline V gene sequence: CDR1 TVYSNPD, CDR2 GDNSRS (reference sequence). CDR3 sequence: CALGGVLGNTNTDKLIF. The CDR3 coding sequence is TGCGCCTTGGGGGGGGTACTGGGGAATACCAACACCGATAAACTCATCTTT.

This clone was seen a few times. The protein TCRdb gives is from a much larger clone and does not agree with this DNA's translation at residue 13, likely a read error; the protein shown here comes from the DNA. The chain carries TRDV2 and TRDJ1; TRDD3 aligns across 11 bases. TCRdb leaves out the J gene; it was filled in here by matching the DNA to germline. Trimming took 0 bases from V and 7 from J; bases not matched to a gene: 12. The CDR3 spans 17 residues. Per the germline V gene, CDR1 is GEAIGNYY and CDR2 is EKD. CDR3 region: CACDTGDGGYAGVKLIF. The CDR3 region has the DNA TGTGCCTGTGACACCGGTGATGGGGGATACGCTGGGGTTAAACTCATCTTT.

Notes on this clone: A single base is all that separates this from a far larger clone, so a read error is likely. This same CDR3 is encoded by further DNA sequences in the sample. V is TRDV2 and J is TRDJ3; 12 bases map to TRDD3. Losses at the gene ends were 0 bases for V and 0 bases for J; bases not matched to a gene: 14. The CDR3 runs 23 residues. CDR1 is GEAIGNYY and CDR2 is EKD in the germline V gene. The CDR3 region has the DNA TGTGCCTGTGACACCTTGCTGGGGGATACGGGCAAGGGAAACTCCTGGGACACCCGACAGATGTTTTTC. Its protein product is CACDTLLGDTGKGNSWDTRQMFF.